This TCR beta chain was documented in a study of T cells in localized non-small cell lung cancer. CDR3 size: 11 residues. The ends were cut back, 3 bases at V and 5 bases at J, with 3 bases in the middle. Germline assignment: CDR1 SNHLY and CDR2 FYNNEI. Generated by immunoSEQ multiplex PCR, the TCRdb table keeps only in-frame clones and is missing some. The sample shows tens of thousands of clones, 75% to 85% of them seen only once. V and J are TRBV2 and TRBJ2-3; D not certain. The clonotype comes from a female donor aged 60 or older with stage I lung adenocarcinoma. The sequences come from peripheral blood, collected before any cancer treatment. CDR3 in DNA: TGTGCCAGCAGTGAGGAAGATACGCAGTATTTT. Translating it yields CASSEEDTQYF.